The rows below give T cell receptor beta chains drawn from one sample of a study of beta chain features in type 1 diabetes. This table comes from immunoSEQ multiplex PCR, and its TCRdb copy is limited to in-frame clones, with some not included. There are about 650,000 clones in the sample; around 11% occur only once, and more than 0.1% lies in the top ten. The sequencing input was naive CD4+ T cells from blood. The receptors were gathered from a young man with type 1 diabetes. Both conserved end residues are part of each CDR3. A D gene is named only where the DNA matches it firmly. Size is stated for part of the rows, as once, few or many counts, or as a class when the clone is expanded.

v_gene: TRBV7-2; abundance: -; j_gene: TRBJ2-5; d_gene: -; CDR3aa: CASSFGQGETQYF; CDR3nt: TGTGCCAGCAGCTTCGGCCAGGGAGAGACCCAGTACTTC
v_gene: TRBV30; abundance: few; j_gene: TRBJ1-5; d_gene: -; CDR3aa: CAWTGQASNQPQHF; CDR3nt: TGTGCCTGGACCGGACAAGCTAGCAATCAGCCCCAGCATTTT
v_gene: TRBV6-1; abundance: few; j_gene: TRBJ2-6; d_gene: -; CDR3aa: CASSERGSGANVLTF; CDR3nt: TGTGCCAGCAGTGAAAGGGGCTCTGGGGCCAACGTCCTGACTTTC
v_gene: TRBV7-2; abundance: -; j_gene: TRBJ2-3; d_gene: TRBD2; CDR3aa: CASSILAGGNTDTQYF; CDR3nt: TGTGCCAGCAGCATCCTAGCGGGGGGCAACACAGATACGCAGTATTTT
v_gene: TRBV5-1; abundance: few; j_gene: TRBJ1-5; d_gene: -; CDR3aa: CASSFGGEGQPQHF; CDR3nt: TGCGCCAGCAGCTTCGGGGGAGAAGGTCAGCCCCAGCATTTT
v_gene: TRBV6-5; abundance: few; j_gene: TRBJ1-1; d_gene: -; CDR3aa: CAISGPENTEAFF; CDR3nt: TGTGCCATCAGTGGTCCAGAGAACACTGAAGCTTTCTTT
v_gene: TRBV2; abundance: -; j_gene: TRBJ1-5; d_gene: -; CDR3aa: CASSVRTLFNQPQHF; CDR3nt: TGTGCCAGCAGTGTCAGGACGCTGTTCAATCAGCCCCAGCATTTT
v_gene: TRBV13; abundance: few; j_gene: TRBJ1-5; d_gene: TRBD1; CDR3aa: CASSLGGTGFMKPQHF; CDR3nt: TGTGCCAGCAGCTTAGGCGGGACAGGGTTCATGAAGCCCCAGCATTTT
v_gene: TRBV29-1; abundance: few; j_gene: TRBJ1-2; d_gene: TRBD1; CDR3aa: CSVAGGGSYGYTF; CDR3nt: TGCAGCGTTGCAGGGGGAGGGAGCTATGGCTACACCTTC
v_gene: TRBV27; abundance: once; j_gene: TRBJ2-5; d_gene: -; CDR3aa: CASRGNGQETQYF; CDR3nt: TGTGCCAGCAGGGGAAACGGTCAAGAGACCCAGTACTTC
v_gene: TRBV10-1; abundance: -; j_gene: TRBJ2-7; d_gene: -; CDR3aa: CASSGTPGGQYF; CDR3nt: TGCGCCAGCAGCGGGACTCCAGGAGGGCAGTACTTC
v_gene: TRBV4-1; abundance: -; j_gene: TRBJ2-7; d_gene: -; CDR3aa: CASSHTGLTSGEQYF; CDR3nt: TGCGCCAGCAGCCATACAGGGCTAACCTCCGGGGAGCAGTACTTC
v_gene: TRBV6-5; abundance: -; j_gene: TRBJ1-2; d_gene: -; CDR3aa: CASGSGPLGGYTF; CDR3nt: TGTGCCAGCGGCTCCGGGCCCCTCGGGGGCTACACCTTC
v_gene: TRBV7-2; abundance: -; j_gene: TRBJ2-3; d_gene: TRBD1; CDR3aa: CASSPQGADTQYF; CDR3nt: TGTGCCAGCAGCCCCCAGGGGGCAGATACGCAGTATTTT
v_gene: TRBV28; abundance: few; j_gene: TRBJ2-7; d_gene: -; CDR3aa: CASRSGGGNYEQYF; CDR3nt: TGTGCCAGCAGATCGGGAGGGGGCAACTACGAGCAGTACTTC